These T cell receptor beta chains were read from a single sample in a study of shared clonotypes between healthy human individuals. Profiled with immunoSEQ multiplex PCR; TCRdb holds only in-frame clones, not every one. The sample shows millions of clones, over 85% of them seen only once. Specimen: naive CD4+ T cells sorted from blood. These receptors all come from a man between 18 and 35 years old in good health. CDR3s include the opening cysteine and the closing phenylalanine or tryptophan. D genes are given only for firm matches. Expanded clones are given a class, and other clones once, few, many or no size at all.

j_gene	abundance	d_gene	v_gene	CDR3aa	CDR3nt
TRBJ2-2	.	.	TRBV7-3	CASSTRHLTGELFF	TGTGCCAGCAGCACTAGGCACCTCACCGGGGAGCTGTTTTTT
TRBJ1-2	.	TRBD1	TRBV5-4	CASSEGQAGYGYTF	TGTGCCAGCAGCGAGGGACAGGCGGGGTATGGCTACACCTTC
TRBJ2-5	.	.	TRBV5-6	CASRLAGQETQYF	TGTGCCAGCAGGTTAGCAGGACAAGAGACCCAGTACTTC
TRBJ2-1	.	.	TRBV11-3	CASSTDRSSNEQFF	TGTGCCAGCAGTACGGACAGAAGTAGCAATGAGCAGTTCTTC
TRBJ1-2	.	.	TRBV29-1	CSVGHYYGYTF	TGCAGCGTAGGACATTACTATGGCTACACCTTC
TRBJ2-1	.	TRBD2	TRBV5-6	CASNLRTSGSYNEQFF	TGTGCCAGCAACCTGAGAACTAGCGGCTCATACAATGAGCAGTTCTTC
TRBJ2-7	.	TRBD2	TRBV28	CASTRGASGSYEQYF	TGTGCCAGCACCCGAGGGGCTAGCGGGTCCTACGAGCAGTACTTC
TRBJ1-5	.	.	TRBV7-9	CASSLGQQPQHF	TGTGCCAGCAGCTTAGGACAGCAGCCCCAGCATTTT
TRBJ1-1	.	.	TRBV12-5	CASGLENTEAFF	TGTGCTAGTGGTTTGGAGAACACTGAAGCTTTCTTT
TRBJ1-2	.	TRBD1	TRBV5-1	CASSPRTGEYGYTF	TGCGCCAGCAGCCCGCGGACAGGGGAATATGGCTACACCTTC
TRBJ2-7	.	.	TRBV4-1	CASSQEVQGWEQYF	TGCGCCAGCAGCCAAGAGGTCCAGGGTTGGGAGCAGTACTTC
TRBJ2-7	.	.	TRBV2	CASSEGPAYEQYF	TGTGCCAGCAGTGAGGGGCCCGCCTACGAGCAGTACTTC
TRBJ1-1	.	.	TRBV6-5	CASSYRGAYMSEAFF	TGTGCCAGCAGTTATCGGGGGGCGTATATGTCTGAAGCTTTCTTT
TRBJ1-1	.	.	TRBV18	CASSRGQQNTEAFF	TGTGCCAGCTCAAGAGGACAGCAGAACACTGAAGCTTTCTTT
TRBJ1-2	.	.	TRBV28	CASSPSGSAWGFGYTF	TGTGCCAGCAGTCCTTCTGGGTCGGCCTGGGGTTTCGGCTACACCTTC
TRBJ1-2	.	.	TRBV25-1	CASSPAGQFFINYGYTF	TGTGCCAGCAGCCCCGCCGGACAGTTCTTTATTAACTATGGCTACACCTTC
TRBJ1-1	.	TRBD1	TRBV6-1	CASRTGLNTEAFF	TGTGCCAGCAGGACAGGGTTGAACACTGAAGCTTTCTTT
TRBJ1-6	few	TRBD1	TRBV23-1	CASIRTGRNSPLHF	TGCGCCAGCATCCGGACAGGGCGGAATTCACCCCTCCACTTT
TRBJ1-2	.	.	TRBV10-3	CAISEDRSNYGYTF	TGTGCCATCAGTGAGGACAGAAGTAACTATGGCTACACCTTC
TRBJ2-5	.	.	TRBV11-2	CASSGGETQYF	TGTGCCAGCAGTGGGGGGGAGACCCAGTACTTC
TRBJ2-1	.	TRBD1	TRBV6-1	CASSRDRGYNEQFF	TGTGCCAGCTCCCGGGACAGGGGATACAATGAGCAGTTCTTC
TRBJ2-3	.	TRBD2	TRBV18	CASSDNSGRAGDTQYF	TGTGCCAGCTCGGACAATAGCGGGAGGGCCGGAGATACGCAGTATTTT
TRBJ2-7	.	.	TRBV27	CASSFTRGDDEQYF	TGTGCCAGCAGTTTCACCAGGGGGGACGACGAGCAGTACTTC
TRBJ2-7	.	TRBD2	TRBV5-4	CASSPGLAGYEQYF	TGTGCCAGCAGCCCCGGACTAGCGGGCTACGAGCAGTACTTC
TRBJ1-3	.	.	TRBV30	CAWSSNRVSGNTIYF	TGTGCCTGGAGTTCGAACAGGGTCTCTGGAAACACCATATATTTT
TRBJ1-2	.	.	TRBV7-2	CASSLGREGGYTF	TGTGCCAGCAGCCTGGGACGGGAAGGTGGCTACACCTTC
TRBJ2-1	.	TRBD1	TRBV7-8	CASSLRTGQQSYNEQFF	TGTGCCAGCAGCCTTCGGACAGGGCAACAGTCCTACAATGAGCAGTTCTTC
TRBJ1-6	.	.	TRBV5-4	CASSLGSSSYNSPLHF	TGTGCCAGCAGTTTGGGTAGTAGCTCCTATAATTCACCCCTCCACTTT
TRBJ2-2	.	TRBD2	TRBV10-3	CAISRAGTSGNTGELFF	TGTGCCATCAGTCGAGCCGGGACTAGCGGAAACACCGGGGAGCTGTTTTTT
TRBJ2-2	.	.	TRBV19	CASSTGSENTGELFF	TGTGCCAGTAGTACAGGGAGCGAGAACACCGGGGAGCTGTTTTTT
TRBJ2-7	.	TRBD2	TRBV7-9	CASSAIAGVTYEQYF	TGTGCCAGCAGCGCCATAGCGGGAGTCACCTACGAGCAGTACTTC
TRBJ2-7	.	.	TRBV23-1	CASSQRPLRHEQYF	TGCGCCAGCAGTCAAAGGCCTCTCCGACACGAGCAGTACTTC
TRBJ1-3	.	.	TRBV7-9	CASSLTDSPEYF	TGTGCCAGCAGCTTAACGGACAGTCCCGAATATTTT
TRBJ1-1	few	.	TRBV7-9	CASSPRDTNTEAFF	TGTGCCAGCAGCCCCCGGGATACGAACACTGAAGCTTTCTTT
TRBJ2-7	.	TRBD1	TRBV10-3	CAIRGPDRGYEQYF	TGTGCCATCAGGGGACCCGACAGGGGTTACGAGCAGTACTTC
TRBJ1-2	.	TRBD1	TRBV28	CASSGYPGQGSGYTF	TGTGCCAGCAGTGGGTACCCAGGACAGGGTTCTGGCTACACCTTC
TRBJ2-3	.	TRBD2	TRBV28	CASSEPGGTNADTQYF	TGTGCCAGCAGCGAACCGGGGGGTACCAACGCAGATACGCAGTATTTT
TRBJ2-1	.	.	TRBV25-1	CASSESRRINNEQFF	TGTGCCAGCAGTGAATCGAGGAGGATAAACAATGAGCAGTTCTTC
TRBJ1-4	.	TRBD1	TRBV7-9	CASSLGSGTGDVMVFF	TGTGCCAGCAGCTTAGGATCTGGGACAGGGGACGTGATGGTGTTTTTT
TRBJ1-6	few	.	TRBV2	CASSAEVPHSPLHF	TGTGCCAGCAGTGCGGAGGTTCCCCATTCACCCCTCCACTTT
TRBJ2-2	.	TRBD1	TRBV5-1	CASSSPGTGNTGELFF	TGCGCCAGCAGCTCGCCCGGGACAGGGAACACCGGGGAGCTGTTTTTT
TRBJ1-4	.	.	TRBV4-1	CASSPVIPLGEKLFF	TGCGCCAGCAGCCCAGTCATCCCCCTAGGGGAAAAACTGTTTTTT
TRBJ2-1	once	TRBD1	TRBV18	CASSPPTGLSYNEQFF	TGTGCCAGCTCACCACCGACAGGGCTATCCTACAATGAGCAGTTCTTC
TRBJ2-7	.	.	TRBV6-1	CASSEAPTPLGEQYF	TGTGCCAGCAGTGAAGCACCGACCCCACTAGGCGAGCAGTACTTC
TRBJ1-2	.	.	TRBV6-5	CASSYLQGGGYTF	TGTGCCAGCAGTTACTTACAGGGAGGGGGCTACACCTTC